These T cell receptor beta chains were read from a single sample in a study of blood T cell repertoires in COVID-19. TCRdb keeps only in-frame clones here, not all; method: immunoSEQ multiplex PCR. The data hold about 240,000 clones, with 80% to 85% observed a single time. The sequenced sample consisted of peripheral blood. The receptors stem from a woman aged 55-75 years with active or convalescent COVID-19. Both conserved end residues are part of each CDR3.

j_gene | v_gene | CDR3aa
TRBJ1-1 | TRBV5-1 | CASSLVRGSAFF
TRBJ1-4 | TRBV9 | CASSVASGNGEKLFF
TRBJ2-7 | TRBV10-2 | CASRPLGREEGEQYF
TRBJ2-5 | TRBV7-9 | CASSPGLAGETQYF
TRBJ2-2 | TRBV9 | CASSRDFYTGELFF
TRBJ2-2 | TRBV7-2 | CASRRTSGWSGELFF
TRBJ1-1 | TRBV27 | CASSLRGQGGLNTEAFF
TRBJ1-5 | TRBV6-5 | CASSRTGSNQPQHF
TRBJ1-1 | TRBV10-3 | CAISNQGNTEAFF
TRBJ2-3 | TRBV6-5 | CASTPRRVEGHGQYF
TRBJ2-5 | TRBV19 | CASSMPGETQYF
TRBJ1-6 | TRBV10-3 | CAIQRHDRDNSPLHF
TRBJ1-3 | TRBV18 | CASLGQINSGNTIYF
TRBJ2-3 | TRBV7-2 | CASSLMYTDTQYF
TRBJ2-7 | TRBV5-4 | CASSAGVAGGPEQYF
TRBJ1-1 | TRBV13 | CASSLSRNTEAFF
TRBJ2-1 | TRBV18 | CASGTSRDRGAYNEQFF
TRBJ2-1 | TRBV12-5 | CASGWTGTYEQFF
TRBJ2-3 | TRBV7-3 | CASSSKQGLGTDTQYF
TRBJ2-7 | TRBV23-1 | CASSAYGGGGLYEQYF
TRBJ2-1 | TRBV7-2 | CASSLGQGNEQFF
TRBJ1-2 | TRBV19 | CASSQQGFGGYTF
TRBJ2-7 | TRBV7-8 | CASSLAGGNYEQYF
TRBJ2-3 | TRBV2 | CASSSANLAGSTDTQYF
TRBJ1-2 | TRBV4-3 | CASSQGDRRVGYTF
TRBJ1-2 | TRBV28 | CASSLFQGTYGYTF
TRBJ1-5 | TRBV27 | CASSFGGANQPQHF
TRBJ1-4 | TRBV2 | CASSGGSGRTNEKLFF
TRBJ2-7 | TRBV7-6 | CASSQSGEGEQYF
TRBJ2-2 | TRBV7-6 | CASSKYRTGNTGELFF
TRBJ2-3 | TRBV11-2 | CASSLSGLQGVDTQYF
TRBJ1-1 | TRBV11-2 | CASSPPNRGWYTEAFF
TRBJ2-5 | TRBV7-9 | CASSLAGGRETQYF
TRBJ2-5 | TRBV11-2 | CASSLGTASLQETQYF
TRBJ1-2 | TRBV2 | CASSPRLGYLNYGYTF
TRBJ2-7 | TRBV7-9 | CASSLPGAGYEQYF
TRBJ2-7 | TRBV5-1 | CASSLVGTGGNGEQYF
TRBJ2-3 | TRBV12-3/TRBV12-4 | CASSLTDTQYF
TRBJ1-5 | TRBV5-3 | CARSRTGDQPQHF
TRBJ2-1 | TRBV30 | CAWAAGQGAVGEQFF
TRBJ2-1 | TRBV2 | CASSQHRGTVMYNEQFF
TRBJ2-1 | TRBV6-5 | CASSPGQGFYNEQFF